Below are 17 T cell receptor delta chains sequenced from a single sample in a study of gamma-delta T cells after stem cell transplantation. TCRdb re-called the RT-PCR reads using CATT. The data show over 1,500 delta-chain clones, about 4.4% seen once. Sequenced input: gamma-delta T cells. These receptors originate from a human donor. It is not recorded whose cells these are; they may come from a transplant donor.

As concerns this clone: The translation of this DNA and the TCRdb protein of a much larger clone differ at residue 3, probably owing to a read error; the protein shown here is translated from the DNA. The chain couples TRDV2 to TRDJ3, with TRDD3 matching over 10 bases. Looked up from germline, CDR1 is GEAIGNYY and CDR2 is EKD. The CDR3 spans 20 residues. CDR3 loop: CARDTVLALGDDWDTRQMFF. The CDR3 region has the DNA TGTGCCCGTGACACCGTTTTAGCACTGGGGGATGACTGGGACACCCGACAGATGTTTTTC.

A remark on this clone: A read error is likely here: a far larger clone is one base away. V gene TRDV2 combines with J gene TRDJ1; a possible D gene is TRDD3 (6 bases). Germline V lookup: CDR1 GEAIGNYY, CDR2 EKD. The length of the CDR3 is 14 residues. The V gene lost 0 bases and the J gene lost 4 bases, with 11 bases spanning the gap. CDR3 amino acids: CACDTMGGLDKLIF. For the CDR3, the DNA is TGTGCCTGTGACACCATGGGGGGCCTCGATAAACTCATCTTT.

This clone appeared a few times. The rearrangement uses TRDV1 and TRDJ2; TRDD2 agrees at 9 bases. Germline CDR1 is TSWWSYY and CDR2 is QGS. J lost 5 bases, V lost 2 bases, and 27 bases had no gene match. CDR3 length: 23 amino acids. CDR3 DNA sequence: TGTGCTCTTGGGGAAGGACGCGGCCCCTTCCTACCCTGGGGGCCCAATTTTACAGCACAACTCTTCTTT. Protein: CALGEGRGPFLPWGPNFTAQLFF.

Worth noting for this clone: This may come from a read error, since a much larger clone is one base off. The same CDR3 arises from other DNA sequences in this sample as well. This chain links TRDV1 with TRDJ1; 9 nucleotides agree with TRDD3. Germline V gene lookup returns CDR1 TSWWSYY and CDR2 QGS. CDR3 length: 24 amino acids. This CDR3 is CALGEWGPMAAPMFIWGMADKLIF. As DNA, the CDR3 is TGTGCTCTTGGGGAATGGGGCCCCATGGCAGCGCCGATGTTCATCTGGGGGATGGCCGATAAACTCATCTTC.

Relative to its sample, this clone is medium-sized. A far larger clone differs by one base, so this is likely a read error. The J gene is TRDJ1, the V gene TRDV1; 13 bases agree with TRDD3. This CDR3 region has 20 residues. The V gene end was trimmed by 0 bases and the J gene end by 13 bases; junction bases not matched to a gene: 23. Germline V gene data show CDR1 as TSWWSYY and CDR2 as QGS. The CDR3 loop is CALGELELYWGIRTPSGPIF. DNA of the CDR3: TGTGCTCTTGGGGAACTCGAATTGTACTGGGGGATACGCACCCCATCGGGACCCATCTTT.

This clone was seen a handful of times. With a far larger clone one base away, a read error is the likely cause. This specimen includes other DNA sequences encoding the same CDR3. The chain has TRDV1 and TRDJ1; D tentatively reads TRDD2 or TRDD3 (9 bases each). The length of the CDR3 is 23 residues. CDR1 is TSWWSYY, CDR2 QGS, per germline. CDR3 loop: CALGELGILPTFWGYEGTDKLIF. The CDR3 DNA reads TGTGCTCTTGGGGAACTAGGTATCCTTCCTACTTTCTGGGGATACGAGGGCACCGATAAACTCATCTTC.

Concerning this clone itself: A far larger clone is a single base away, which makes a read error likely. The sample contains more than one DNA sequence encoding this CDR3. The chain employs TRDV2 and TRDJ2; 8 nucleotides align to TRDD3. Germline V gene data show CDR1 as GEAIGNYY and CDR2 as EKD. V shed 3 bases, J shed 4 bases, and the junction held 12 bases outside the gene matches. The length of the CDR3 is 17 residues. The CDR3 is CACDAIPIGGSTAQLFF. For the CDR3, the DNA is TGTGCCTGTGACGCTATTCCTATTGGGGGATCGACAGCACAACTCTTCTTT.

Regarding this clone: This likely stems from a read error, as it lies one base from a far larger clone. Other nucleotide sequences from this sample produce the same CDR3. The chain recombines TRDV2 with TRDJ3, with D possibly being TRDD3 (5 bases). The CDR3 sequence is 19 residues long. Germline lookup yields CDR1 GEAIGNYY and CDR2 EKD. Here the CDR3 reads CACDTVLWGSSWDTRQMFF. CDR3 coding DNA: TGCGCCTGCGACACCGTTCTTTGGGGAAGCTCCTGGGACACCCGACAGATGTTTTTC.

The V call is TRDV1, the J call TRDJ1; either TRDD2 or TRDD3 may fit D (6 bases each). This CDR3 is built from 24 residues. The germline V and J ends were trimmed by 0 bases and 0 bases, with 35 bases remaining between them. Germline V gene sequence: CDR1 TSWWSYY, CDR2 QGS. The CDR3 DNA sequence: TGTGCTCTTGGGGAACTCAGATCGGCCCTCCTACTACGCCGGGGGAACCCATACACCGATAAACTCATCTTT. Its translation is CALGELRSALLLRRGNPYTDKLIF.

This clone is labeled as medium-sized (0.01 to 0.1%). The junction shows a germline mismatch at one end, possibly a read error. The same CDR3 also results from other DNA sequences found in this sample. The rearrangement links TRDV1 to TRDJ1, with 8 bases matching TRDD3. The V gene's germline CDR1 is TSWWSYY and CDR2 QGS. CDR3 size: 24 residues. CDR3 nucleotides: TGTGCTCTTGGGGATCACACACATCCGTTTTACCCGTTCACTGGGGGCCCCTACACCGATAAACTCATCTTC. As protein: CALGDHTHPFYPFTGGPYTDKLIF.

This clone qualifies as large. The identical CDR3 is also encoded by other nucleotide sequences in the sample. The CDR3 region has the DNA TGTGCTCTTGGGGAACGGGGCACCTTCCTACGTTCTGTACTGGGGGATACGCCGACCGATAAACTCATCTTT. The encoded protein is CALGERGTFLRSVLGDTPTDKLIF. The chain has TRDV1 and TRDJ1; TRDD3 matches 13 bases. The J segment lost 2 bases and the V segment lost 1 base, leaving 25 bases of the junction unmatched. From germline, CDR1 is TSWWSYY and CDR2 QGS. CDR3 size: 24 residues.

In this sample, this clone turned up a few times. It is likely a read error: a sequence one base away is far more abundant. This CDR3 is also generated by other DNA sequences in the sample. The V gene is TRDV2, the J gene TRDJ3; 8 bases align to TRDD3. Germline CDR1 is GEAIGNYY and CDR2 is EKD. This CDR3 is built from 18 residues. CDR3 loop: CACDSWGNDPWDTRQMFF. DNA of the CDR3: TGTGCCTGCGACAGCTGGGGGAACGACCCCTGGGACACCCGACAGATGTTTTTC.

This clone turned up a few times. This likely reflects a read error, since a far larger clone is one base away. Different DNA sequences within this sample yield the same CDR3. The V call is TRDV2, the J call TRDJ1, with D tentatively TRDD3 (6 bases). V shed 7 bases and J shed 0 bases, with 17 bases lying between them. Germline V gene data show CDR1 as GEAIGNYY and CDR2 as EKD. The length of the CDR3 is 15 residues. CDR3 sequence reads: CACDEVLGDTDKLIF. The CDR3 DNA reads TGTGCCTGCGACGAGGTACTGGGTGACACCGATAAACTCATCTTT.

Concerning this clone: This probably arose from a read error, given a far larger clone one base away. At the DNA level, this CDR3 is encoded by other sequences in the same sample as well. This chain links TRDV1 with TRDJ1, with 8 nucleotides matching TRDD3. This CDR3 is 23 amino acids long. V was pared by 4 bases and J by 2 bases, with 30 bases of the junction left unmatched. Germline values: CDR1 TSWWSYY, CDR2 QGS. The DNA of the CDR3 is TGTGCTCTTGGGGTCCGTCCGGCCTTCCCACGTCTGGGGGACGTTCCTAGAACCGATAAACTCATCTTT. Protein product: CALGVRPAFPRLGDVPRTDKLIF.

This clone has only a few counts. This likely reflects a read error, since a far larger clone is one base away. The sample carries other DNA sequences with the same CDR3. This sequence joins TRDV1 and TRDJ1; 12 nucleotides align to TRDD3. Germline CDR1 TSWWSYY, CDR2 QGS. The CDR3 runs to 23 residues. The CDR3 DNA reads as TGCGCTCTTGGGGAACCACCCCACTCCTACATAAACTGGGGGATACAGGTCGCCGATAAACTCATCTTT. Its protein is CALGEPPHSYINWGIQVADKLIF.

The table lists this clone with a few counts. This likely traces to a read error, being one base from a far larger clone. The chain links TRDV1 to TRDJ2; possibly TRDD2 for D (6 bases). Germline V CDR1 and CDR2: TSWWSYY, QGS. CDR3 length: 15 residues. Trimming took 3 bases from V and 8 from J, leaving 16 bases between them. CDR3 nucleotides: TGTGCTCTTGGGGATGACCCTTCCCTCAACGCACAACTCTTCTTT. Protein sequence: CALGDDPSLNAQLFF.

Turning to this clone: Just one base apart from a much larger clone, this may be a read error. J is TRDJ1 and V is TRDV1; 13 bases align to TRDD3. Losses at the gene ends were 5 bases for V and 3 bases for J; bases not matched to a gene: 36. The CDR3 contains 26 residues. CDR1 TSWWSYY and CDR2 QGS come from the germline V gene. CDR3 DNA: TGTGCTCTTGGGACACCTGGCCCTACCCACTGGTACTGGGGGATACGGACTGGTCTACAAGCCGATAAACTCATCTTT. The encoded protein is CALGTPGPTHWYWGIRTGLQADKLIF.